This entry lists 8 T cell receptor beta chains sequenced from one sample in a study of cytomegalovirus exposure and HLA in healthy donors. TCRdb's table, derived via immunoSEQ multiplex PCR, lists solely in-frame clones and lacks some. The sample lists about 110,000 clones, roughly 86% seen once, with 2% to 2.5% in the top ten. Input material: PBMCs. These TCRs come from a woman younger than 35 in good health and CMV-seronegative.

The CDR3 spells CASSQDSAGAASSYEQYF. CDR3 DNA sequence: TGTGCCAGCAGCCAAGATTCGGCGGGGGCTGCCAGCTCCTACGAGCAGTACTTC. The chain has TRBV4-2 and TRBJ2-7; a weak D match, TRBD2 (7 bases). CDR1 and CDR2 (germline): LGHNA, YNFKEQ. Trimming cost V 0 bases and J 0 bases, with 18 bases left between them. The CDR3 is 18 residues long.

The V gene is TRBV28, the J gene TRBJ2-7, with D perhaps matching TRBD2 (7 bases). This CDR3 has 17 amino acids. V was cut by 7 bases and J by 0 bases, with 22 bases left in between. Germline V gives CDR1 MDHEN, CDR2 SYDVKM. CDR3 nucleotides: TGTGCCAGCATCAGTACCGGGGGCGGGGGAGCCTCCTACGAGCAGTACTTC. Encoded protein: CASISTGGGGASYEQYF.

The chain uses TRBV18 and TRBJ2-7, with unresolved D. V lost 3 bases to trimming and J lost 6 bases, with 6 bases between them. Germline CDR1 and CDR2: KGHSH and LQKENI. The CDR3 consists of 11 residues. This CDR3 reads CASSPQFEQYF. The CDR3 nucleotides read TGTGCCAGCTCACCCCAGTTCGAGCAGTACTTC.

The chain employs TRBV30 and TRBJ2-7, with 7 bases that match TRBD2. This CDR3 has 13 residues. CDR1 and CDR2 (germline): GTSNPN, SVGIG (reference sequence). Losses at the gene ends were 0 bases for V and 3 bases for J; bases not matched to a gene: 2. CDR3 protein: CAWSVLADYEQYF. CDR3 DNA sequence: TGTGCCTGGAGTGTTCTAGCGGACTACGAGCAGTACTTC.

The chain has TRBV5-8 and TRBJ2-2; possible D gene TRBD2, 6 bases. Germline V gene sequence: CDR1 SGHTS, CDR2 YDEGEE. This CDR3 has 16 amino acids. V lost 4 bases to trimming and J lost 6 bases, with 19 bases between them. CDR3 region: CASSTARARRAGELFF. The CDR3 nucleotides read TGTGCCAGCAGCACAGCCCGGGCCCGGAGGGCCGGGGAGCTGTTTTTT.

In DNA form, the CDR3 reads TGTGCCAGCAGTTCGGGAGGGGGTCCTCAGCCCCAGCATTTT. Translating gives CASSSGGGPQPQHF. The chain recombines TRBV28 with TRBJ1-5; weak D call: TRBD1 (6 bases). The CDR3 runs 14 residues. Germline CDR1 is MDHEN and CDR2 is SYDVKM. V was cut by 4 bases and J by 6 bases, with 13 bases left in between.

This sequence joins TRBV15 and TRBJ2-1; a possible D gene is TRBD2 (6 bases). V was cut by 8 bases and J by 0 bases, with 8 bases left in between. The CDR3 is 13 residues long. The germline V gene has CDR1 LNHNV and CDR2 YYDKDF (reference sequence). The CDR3 DNA sequence: TGTGCCACCGGCGGGAACTCCTACAATGAGCAGTTCTTC. Amino acid sequence: CATGGNSYNEQFF. Full variable domain (remainder filled in from reference TRBV15 and TRBJ2-1): DAMVIQNPRYQVTQFGKPVTLSCSQTLNHNVMYWYQQKSSQAPKLLFHYYDKDFNNEADTPDNFQSRRPNTSFCFLDIRSPGLGDTAMYLCATGGNSYNEQFFGPGTRLTVL.

This chain connects TRBV6-5 to TRBJ1-1, with TRBD1 identical over 9 bases. From germline, CDR1 is MNHEY and CDR2 SVGAGI. V was clipped by 6 bases and J by 5 bases; unmatched bases: 7. This CDR3 region has 14 residues. The CDR3 region is CASSFDRGATEAFF. The CDR3 DNA reads as TGTGCCAGCAGCTTCGACAGGGGGGCAACTGAAGCTTTCTTT.